The clone carrying this TCR beta chain was counted between two and nine times. What it binds is not known. J lost 3 bases, V lost 4 bases, and 6 bases had no gene match. Germline loops: CDR1 SEHNR, CDR2 FQNEAQ (reference sequence). CDR3 length equals 15 residues. This record belongs to a study of blood T cells in healthy people across ages. With a J-beta primer mix and a sample-barcoded 5' primer, a second PCR ran about 6 to 11 cycles. Each CDR3 protein gets one entry after TCRdb re-called the 5' RACE reads with MiXCR. Among 2 million or so distinct CDR3 sequences listed, less than 50% were seen once. Regarding the study as a whole: Higher naive T cell percentage went strongly together with higher TCR beta diversity.

This receptor was obtained from a woman aged 40 to 49 in good health. The sample was blood. This sequence joins TRBV7-9 and TRBJ2-7; 10 bases are a match to TRBD1. CDR3 DNA: TGTGCCAGCAGCTCCCGGGACAGGGGAATCTACGAGCAGTACTTC. It translates to CASSSRDRGIYEQYF.